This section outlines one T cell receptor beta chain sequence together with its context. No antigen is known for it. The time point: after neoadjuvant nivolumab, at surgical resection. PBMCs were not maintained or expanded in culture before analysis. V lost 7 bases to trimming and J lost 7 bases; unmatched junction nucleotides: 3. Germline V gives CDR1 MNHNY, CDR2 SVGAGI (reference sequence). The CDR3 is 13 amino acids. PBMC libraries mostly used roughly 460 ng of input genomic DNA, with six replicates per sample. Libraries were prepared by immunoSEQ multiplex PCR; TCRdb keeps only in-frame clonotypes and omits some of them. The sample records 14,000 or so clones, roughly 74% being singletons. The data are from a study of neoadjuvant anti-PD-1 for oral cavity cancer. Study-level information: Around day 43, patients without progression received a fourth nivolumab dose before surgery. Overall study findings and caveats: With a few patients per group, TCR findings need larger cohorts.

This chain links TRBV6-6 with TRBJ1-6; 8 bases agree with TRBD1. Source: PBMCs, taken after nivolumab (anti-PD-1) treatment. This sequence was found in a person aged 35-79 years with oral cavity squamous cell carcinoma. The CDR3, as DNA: TGTGCCAGCACCGGGACAGGAAATTCACCCCTCCACTTT. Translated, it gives CASTGTGNSPLHF.